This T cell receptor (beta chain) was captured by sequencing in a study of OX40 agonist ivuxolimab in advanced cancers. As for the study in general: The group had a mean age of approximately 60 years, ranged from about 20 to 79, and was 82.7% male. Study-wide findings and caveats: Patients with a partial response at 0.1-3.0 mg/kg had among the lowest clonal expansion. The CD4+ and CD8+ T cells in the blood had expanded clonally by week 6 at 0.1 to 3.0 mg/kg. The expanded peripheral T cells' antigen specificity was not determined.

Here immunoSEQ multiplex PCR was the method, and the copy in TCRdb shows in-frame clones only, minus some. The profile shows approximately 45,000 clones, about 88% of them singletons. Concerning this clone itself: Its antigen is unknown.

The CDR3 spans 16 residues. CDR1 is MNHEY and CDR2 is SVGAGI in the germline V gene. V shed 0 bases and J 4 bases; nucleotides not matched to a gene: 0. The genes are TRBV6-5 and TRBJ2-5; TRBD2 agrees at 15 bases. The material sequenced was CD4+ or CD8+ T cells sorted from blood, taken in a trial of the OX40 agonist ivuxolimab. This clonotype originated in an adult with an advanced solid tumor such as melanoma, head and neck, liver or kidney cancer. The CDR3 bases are TGTGCCAGCAGTTACTCGGGACTAGCGGGGGGAGAGACCCAGTACTTC. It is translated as CASSYSGLAGGETQYF.